This T cell receptor beta chain stems from a study of blood T cells in healthy people across ages. Study-wide context: Researchers report that template switching captured about one barcoded beta molecule per two T cells. Whole-study findings and limits: The fall in TCR beta diversity per million T cells was roughly linear with age.

On this clonotype: What it binds is unknown.

A second PCR, run for roughly 7 to 12 cycles, used a sample-barcoded 5' primer plus a J-beta primer mix. A template-switch adaptor that had 12 random nucleotides put a tag on each cDNA molecule. TCRdb re-called the 5' RACE reads with MiXCR, one entry per CDR3 protein. The sample has under 1,000,000 distinct CDR3 sequences, 36% seen once; the top ten hold approximately 13%. The germline V gene encodes CDR1 SGHDT and CDR2 YYEEEE. Trimming cost V 2 bases and J 4 bases; bases outside gene matches: 3. This CDR3 spans 15 amino acids. The receptor was isolated from a man aged 18 to 30 in good health. Source material: blood. The genes are TRBV5-6 and TRBJ2-5; 12 bases agree with TRBD1. The CDR3 protein is CASSFGTGGVETQYF. The CDR3 nucleotides read TGTGCCAGCAGCTTTGGGACAGGGGGCGTAGAGACCCAGTACTTC.